This T cell receptor beta chain emerged from a study of T cell responses to AZD1222 COVID-19 vaccine. TCRdb's table, derived via immunoSEQ multiplex PCR, lists solely in-frame clones and lacks some. The sample has 90,000 to 120,000 clones; nearly 90% are singletons. Germline CDR1 is MNHEY and CDR2 is SVGAGI. The CDR3 is 15 amino acids. J gave up 1 base and V 4 bases, and 6 bases lay outside the gene matches. The TCR was taken from an adult who received the AZD1222 COVID-19 vaccine. The sequencing here drew on peripheral blood, taken 28 days after the second AZD1222 dose. This sequence joins TRBV6-5 and TRBJ2-7; 8 bases match TRBD1. This CDR3 is CASSWGRGLSYEQYF. The CDR3 region has the DNA TGTGCCAGCAGTTGGGGCAGGGGGCTTTCCTACGAGCAGTACTTC.